The 17 T cell receptor beta chains reported below all come from one sample, sequenced in a study of glioma-infiltrating T cells after dendritic cell vaccination. Time point specified: after dendritic cell vaccination, including at tumor progression/relapse. Some clones are missing from TCRdb's copy, which holds only in-frame ones; the method was immunoSEQ multiplex PCR. The table records some 110,000 clones, about 90% of them present only once. This specimen was blood, taken after dendritic cell vaccination. All receptors come from a human donor with glioblastoma.

The CDR3 DNA reads as TGCGCCAGCAGCATCCTACAGGGAGGGCCCTACAATGAGCAGTTCTTC. Encoded protein: CASSILQGGPYNEQFF. The genes are TRBV5-1 and TRBJ2-1, with D possibly TRBD2 on 7 matching bases. V was clipped by 4 bases and J by 2 bases, with 16 bases between them. Germline CDR1 reads SGHRS; CDR2 reads YFSETQ. The CDR3 covers 16 residues.

The chain uses TRBV27 and TRBJ2-7; tentative D call: TRBD2 (6 bases). Germline loops: CDR1 MNHEY, CDR2 SMNVEV (reference sequence). Trimming removed 5 bases from V and 1 base from J, with 9 bases in between. The CDR3 loop spans 13 amino acids. The DNA of the CDR3 is TGTGCCAGCAGTATTGGGGGGTCCTACGAGCAGTACTTC. Translating gives CASSIGGSYEQYF.

The chain carries TRBV6-5 and TRBJ2-1; 7 positions match TRBD1. The CDR3 is made up of 14 amino acids. Losses at the gene ends were 4 bases for V and 9 bases for J; bases not matched to a gene: 9. Per germline, CDR1 MNHEY and CDR2 SVGAGI. CDR3: CASSSSDRWGEQFF. The CDR3 bases are TGTGCCAGCAGTTCCTCGGACAGGTGGGGTGAGCAGTTCTTC.

The genes are TRBV6-1 and TRBJ1-2; possibly TRBD1 for D (5 bases). V shed 5 bases and J shed 8 bases, with 15 bases lying between them. The CDR3 runs to 13 residues. Germline lookup yields CDR1 MNHNS and CDR2 SASEGT. The CDR3 here is CASSRQPVFGYTF. The CDR3 DNA reads as TGTGCCAGCAGTCGACAGCCGGTGTTCGGCTACACCTTC.

The rearrangement uses TRBV18 and TRBJ2-2; the match to TRBD1 covers 9 bases. Trimming cost V 3 bases and J 5 bases; bases outside gene matches: 7. The CDR3 consists of 16 residues. Germline-derived CDR1 and CDR2 are KGHSH and LQKENI. The CDR3 sequence is CASSPYGQGSTGELFF. The CDR3 DNA reads as TGTGCCAGCTCACCTTATGGACAGGGGTCGACCGGGGAGCTGTTTTTT.

This rearrangement joins TRBV19 to TRBJ2-7; perhaps TRBD2 as D (5 bases). This CDR3 is 17 amino acids long. The germline gives CDR1 LNHDA, CDR2 SQIVND (reference sequence). Trimming took 5 bases from V and 3 from J, leaving 23 bases between them. The CDR3 DNA reads TGTGCCAGTAGTTCCACGGCAGCTAGCTCCAACGGCTACGAGCAGTACTTC. Encoded protein: CASSSTAASSNGYEQYF.

The chain employs TRBV5-1 and TRBJ2-3, with 10 bases matching TRBD1. CDR1 SGHRS and CDR2 YFSETQ come from the germline V gene. The CDR3 runs to 16 residues. V trimming: 0 bases; J trimming: 3 bases; junction bases outside the gene matches: 4. CDR3 region: CASSLDGTGVTDTQYF. In nucleotides, the CDR3 is TGCGCCAGCAGCTTGGATGGGACAGGGGTTACAGATACGCAGTATTTT.

V is TRBV6-1 and J is TRBJ1-6; 9 bases line up with TRBD1. The CDR3 runs to 17 residues. Germline values: CDR1 MNHNS, CDR2 SASEGT. V lost 1 base and J lost 5; bases outside the gene matches: 6. CDR3 in amino acids: CASSEDRGPINNSPLHF. The DNA of the CDR3 is TGTGCCAGCAGTGAAGACAGGGGGCCAATTAATAATTCACCCCTCCACTTT.

This sequence joins TRBV29-1 and TRBJ2-7; possible D gene TRBD1, 5 bases. Trimming cost V 4 bases and J 2 bases, with 6 bases left between them. The germline CDR1 and CDR2 sequences are SQVTM and ANQGSEA. This CDR3 spans 11 amino acids. CDR3 region: CSVAGPYEQYF. CDR3 bases: TGCAGCGTTGCAGGGCCCTACGAGCAGTACTTC.

For this clone: One end of the junction does not line up with germline, which may come from a read error. This chain connects TRBV19 to TRBJ1-3, with D hard to call. CDR1 is LNHDA and CDR2 is SQIVND in the germline V gene (reference sequence). The CDR3 is 16 amino acids. The CDR3 sequence is CSSRERTPGTGNTIYF. The CDR3 DNA follows: TGTTCCAGTAGAGAACGAACACCGGGGACTGGAAACACCATATATTTT. The entire variable domain, with the rest obtained from reference TRBV19 and TRBJ1-3, is as follows: DGGITQSPKYLFRKEGQNVTLSCEQNLNHDAMYWYRQDPGQGLRLIYYSQIVNDFQKGDIAEGYSVSREKKESFPLTVTSAQKNPTAFYLCSSRERTPGTGNTIYFGEGSWLTVV.

In regard to this clone: The sample has other DNA sequences that encode this CDR3 too. V is TRBV30 and J is TRBJ1-5, with D perhaps matching TRBD1 (6 bases). V was trimmed by 3 bases and J by 6 bases, leaving 12 bases between them. In germline, CDR1 is GTSNPN, CDR2 SVGIG (reference sequence). This CDR3 region has 13 residues. The CDR3 nucleotides are TGTGCCTGGAGCCGACAGGTCGGTCAGCCCCAGCATTTT. Amino acids: CAWSRQVGQPQHF.

V is TRBV5-8 and J is TRBJ1-1; possible D gene TRBD1, 5 bases. The CDR3 sequence is 14 residues long. The ends were cut back, 1 base at V and 1 base at J, with 8 bases in the middle. CDR1 and CDR2 from the germline V gene are SGHTS and YDEGEE. The CDR3 spells CASSLLQANTEAFF. DNA for the CDR3: TGTGCCAGCAGCTTGTTACAGGCGAACACTGAAGCTTTCTTT.

V usage is TRBV6-7 and J usage is TRBJ1-6; TRBD1 matches 7 bases. TRBV6-7 qualifies as an ORF whose function is uncertain. The CDR3 has 14 residues. Trimming cost V 10 bases and J 12 bases; bases outside gene matches: 15. This CDR3 reads CATSSRDSLRPLHF. CDR3 nucleotides: TGTGCCACTTCATCTCGGGACAGCCTAAGACCCCTCCACTTT.

CDR3 DNA sequence: TGTGCCATCAGAGGAGAGGGTGGCGAGCAGTACTTC. Protein sequence: CAIRGEGGEQYF. The chain carries TRBV10-3 and TRBJ2-7, with D maybe TRBD2 (5 bases). V was pared by 6 bases and J by 6 bases, with 12 bases between. Germline V lookup: CDR1 ENHRY, CDR2 SYGVKD. The CDR3 runs to 12 residues.

This clone was picked up one time. This chain uses TRBV10-3 with TRBJ2-1; D might be TRBD1 (5 bases). The CDR3 spans 13 residues. V was trimmed by 3 bases and J by 5 bases, leaving 8 bases between them. CDR1 is ENHRY and CDR2 is SYGVKD in the germline V gene. This CDR3 reads CAISELGDNEQFF. In DNA, the CDR3 is TGTGCCATCAGTGAATTAGGGGACAATGAGCAGTTCTTC.

This chain uses TRBV11-1 with TRBJ2-1; no definite D call. The CDR3 contains 13 residues. Germline CDR1 SGHAT, CDR2 FQDESV (reference sequence). V was clipped by 8 bases and J by 4 bases, with 12 bases between them. The CDR3: CASSTGTYNEQFF. The DNA for the CDR3 is TGTGCCAGCTCGACTGGAACGTACAATGAGCAGTTCTTC.

This sequence joins TRBV14 and TRBJ1-1; 7 bases match TRBD1. Trimming cost V 6 bases and J 1 base; bases outside gene matches: 5. CDR1 and CDR2 from the germline V gene are SGHDN and FVKESK. This CDR3 has 14 amino acids. The CDR3, as DNA: TGTGCCAGCAGGGGGACAGAAGCGAACACTGAAGCTTTCTTT. This gives the protein CASRGTEANTEAFF. Together with reference TRBV14 and TRBJ1-1, the CDR3 gives the full variable domain: EAGVTQFPSHSVIEKGQTVTLRCDPISGHDNLYWYRRVMGKEIKFLLHFVKESKQDESGMPNNRFLAERTGGTYSTLKVQPAELEDSGVYFCASRGTEANTEAFFGQGTRLTVV.